Below are 18 T cell receptor beta chains sequenced from a single sample in a study of PD-L1 blockade in urothelial cancer. Sequencing was performed with immunoSEQ multiplex PCR; in TCRdb, only in-frame clones are kept and a portion is missing. Among around 41,000 clones listed, 83% were seen once. Regarding time point: peripheral blood 6 weeks after treatment start. Specimen: PBMCs, collected around atezolizumab (anti-PD-L1) treatment. These receptors were taken from a man in his sixties with urothelial cancer.

This chain uses TRBV7-9 with TRBJ2-7, with a tentative D call TRBD1 (5 bases). The germline V gene encodes CDR1 SEHNR and CDR2 FQNEAQ (reference sequence). V was cut by 6 bases and J by 5 bases, with 11 bases left in between. There are 12 residues in the CDR3. The CDR3 bases are TGTGCCAGCAGTTTCTCCAGGGACGAGCAGTACTTC. Amino acids: CASSFSRDEQYF. The full variable domain, with the rest looked up from reference TRBV7-9 and TRBJ2-7, is DTGVSQNPRHKITKRGQNVTFRCDPISEHNRLYWYRQTLGQGPEFLTYFQNEAQLEKSRLLSDRFSAERPKGSFSTLEIQRTEQGDSAMYLCASSFSRDEQYFGPGTRLTVT.

Only one count was recorded for this clone. This chain uses TRBV7-8 with TRBJ2-5, with D tentatively TRBD2 (6 bases). Germline V gene data show CDR1 as SGHVS and CDR2 as FQNEAQ. The V and J ends lost 5 bases and 7 bases respectively, with 14 bases between them. CDR3 size: 13 residues. CDR3 in DNA: TGTGCCAGCAGCGGGGCTAGCGTTGGGACCCAGTACTTC. Encoded protein: CASSGASVGTQYF.

V and J are TRBV5-4 and TRBJ2-3; 8 bases are a match to TRBD2. The CDR3 runs 14 residues. From germline, CDR1 is SGHNT and CDR2 YYREEE (reference sequence). The V gene end was trimmed by 2 bases and the J gene end by 4 bases; junction bases not matched to a gene: 3. The CDR3 spells CASSLPGGPDTQYF. The CDR3 DNA sequence: TGTGCCAGCAGCTTACCGGGGGGGCCAGATACGCAGTATTTT.

The V gene is TRBV5-1, the J gene TRBJ2-3, with 13 bases lining up with TRBD2. The CDR3 is 17 amino acids. Losses at the gene ends were 3 bases for V and 1 base for J; bases not matched to a gene: 5. Germline V gene data show CDR1 as SGHRS and CDR2 as YFSETQ. CDR3 residues: CASSSGLAGAGTDTQYF. DNA for the CDR3: TGCGCCAGCAGCTCTGGACTAGCGGGGGCCGGCACAGATACGCAGTATTTT.

The chain carries TRBV6-5 and TRBJ1-4; 12 positions match TRBD1. CDR3 size: 14 residues. The V gene's germline CDR1 is MNHEY and CDR2 SVGAGI. Trimming at V came to 5 bases and at J to 5 bases, leaving 0 bases not matched to a gene. CDR3 region: CASSGTGGNEKLFF. The CDR3 DNA sequence: TGTGCCAGCAGTGGGACAGGGGGCAATGAAAAACTGTTTTTT.

The chain carries TRBV7-2 and TRBJ2-3; 8 positions agree with TRBD2. With V trimmed by 6 bases and J by 2 bases, 10 bases remained unmatched. This CDR3 spans 16 amino acids. Germline CDR1 reads SGHTA; CDR2 reads FQGNSA. The CDR3 region is CASSDPGGGYTDTQYF. CDR3 bases: TGTGCCAGCAGTGATCCCGGGGGGGGGTACACAGATACGCAGTATTTT.

The J gene is TRBJ1-4, the V gene TRBV6-1; D not certain. Germline-derived CDR1 and CDR2 are MNHNS and SASEGT. Trimming took 4 bases from V and 6 from J, leaving 12 bases between them. CDR3 length: 14 residues. CDR3 sequence reads: CASSATGEDEKLFF. As DNA, the CDR3 is TGTGCCAGCAGTGCGACCGGGGAGGATGAAAAACTGTTTTTT.

The rearrangement joins TRBV10-2 to TRBJ2-3; the match to TRBD2 covers 11 bases. The V gene end was trimmed by 4 bases and the J gene end by 2 bases; junction bases not matched to a gene: 8. The CDR3 extends over 17 amino acids. The germline CDR1 and CDR2 sequences are WSHSY and SAAADI. This chain's CDR3 is CASSALAGGDYTDTQYF. CDR3 in DNA: TGCGCCAGCAGTGCCCTAGCGGGGGGCGACTACACAGATACGCAGTATTTT.

The rearrangement uses TRBV7-2 and TRBJ1-4; TRBD1 matches 8 bases. The J segment lost 8 bases and the V segment lost 4 bases, leaving 9 bases of the junction unmatched. The CDR3 runs to 15 residues. CDR1 is SGHTA and CDR2 is FQGNSA in the germline V gene. The CDR3 spells CASSSGGQVEEKLFF. The CDR3 region has the DNA TGTGCCAGCAGCTCGGGGGGACAGGTTGAGGAAAAACTGTTTTTT.

In its sample, this clone was seen once. V gene TRBV30 combines with J gene TRBJ1-3; D remains ambiguous. The CDR3 consists of 14 residues. V lost 0 bases and J 1 base, leaving 7 bases between the germline ends. Germline loops: CDR1 GTSNPN, CDR2 SVGIG (reference sequence). The DNA of the CDR3 is TGTGCCTGGAGTGTAGGGAGGTCTGGAAACACCATATATTTT. Its translation: CAWSVGRSGNTIYF.

This clone has only one observation. CDR3 amino acids: CASSLGLERRETQYF. DNA of the CDR3: TGCGCCAGCAGCCTAGGACTAGAGCGGAGAGAGACCCAGTACTTC. J is TRBJ2-5 and V is TRBV4-1; 7 bases fit TRBD2. This CDR3 has 15 residues. Per the germline V gene, CDR1 is MGHRA and CDR2 is YSYEKL. V trimming: 4 bases; J trimming: 4 bases; junction bases outside the gene matches: 9.

The chain is built from TRBV6-5 and TRBJ2-7; TRBD1 aligns across 9 bases. The trim removed 6 bases at V and 2 bases at J, leaving 5 bases unmatched. Germline loops: CDR1 MNHEY, CDR2 SVGAGI. CDR3 length: 14 residues. CDR3 DNA: TGTGCCAGCAGCCTAGGACAGGGGACCTACGAGCAGTACTTC. Protein: CASSLGQGTYEQYF.

The V gene is TRBV5-1, the J gene TRBJ1-4, with TRBD1 matching over 9 bases. Germline loops: CDR1 SGHRS, CDR2 YFSETQ. Unmatched junction bases numbered 13, after V lost 5 bases and J lost 8 bases. The length of the CDR3 is 16 residues. Here the CDR3 reads CASRTGTGFNREKLFF. In DNA form, the CDR3 reads TGCGCCAGCAGGACCGGGACAGGGTTTAATCGAGAAAAACTGTTTTTT.

The genes are TRBV19 and TRBJ2-5, with D possibly matching TRBD2 (5 bases). The CDR3 has 17 residues. CDR1 LNHDA and CDR2 SQIVND come from the germline V gene (reference sequence). Between the trimmed V and J ends, which lost 6 bases and 5 bases, there was a span of 25 bases. CDR3 bases: TGTGCCAGTAGCCACCCCATGTCGGGATCACCGGGGGAGACCCAGTACTTC. Its protein product is CASSHPMSGSPGETQYF.

Only a few counts were recorded for this clone. The V call is TRBV18, the J call TRBJ2-1, with 10 bases fitting TRBD2. The ends lost 2 bases at V and 7 bases at J; junction bases unmatched: 11. Germline loops: CDR1 KGHSH, CDR2 LQKENI. The CDR3 has 17 residues. The CDR3 here is CASSPGLAETSWNEQFF. CDR3 bases: TGTGCCAGCTCACCAGGACTAGCGGAAACCTCCTGGAATGAGCAGTTCTTC.

In its sample, this clone was seen a few times. This sequence joins TRBV28 and TRBJ1-2, with a tentative D call TRBD1 (6 bases). Germline-derived CDR1 and CDR2 are MDHEN and SYDVKM. The ends were cut back, 6 bases at V and 7 bases at J, with 12 bases in the middle. This CDR3 has 12 amino acids. DNA of the CDR3: TGTGCCAGCAGCAGGGGAGGGAGTGGCTACACCTTC. Its translation: CASSRGGSGYTF.

The gene calls are TRBV19 and TRBJ2-3; 12 bases agree with TRBD2. With 1 base clipped from V and 3 bases from J, the junction kept 8 bases outside the gene matches. Germline-derived CDR1 and CDR2 are LNHDA and SQIVND (reference sequence). CDR3 length: 18 residues. For the CDR3, the DNA is TGTGCCAGTAGTATAGGTTCGGTGGGACTAGCGGGTACAGATACGCAGTATTTT. It is translated as CASSIGSVGLAGTDTQYF. Full variable domain (remainder filled in from reference TRBV19 and TRBJ2-3): DGGITQSPKYLFRKEGQNVTLSCEQNLNHDAMYWYRQDPGQGLRLIYYSQIVNDFQKGDIAEGYSVSREKKESFPLTVTSAQKNPTAFYLCASSIGSVGLAGTDTQYFGPGTRLTVL.

The chain employs TRBV7-2 and TRBJ2-3; tentatively, D is TRBD1 (6 bases). Trimming took 1 base from V and 0 from J, leaving 14 bases between them. This CDR3 is built from 17 residues. Germline CDR1 SGHTA, CDR2 FQGNSA. CDR3 sequence reads: CASSLGRFGGSTDTQYF. CDR3 bases: TGTGCCAGCAGCTTAGGCCGATTTGGGGGCAGCACAGATACGCAGTATTTT.